This is a list of T cell receptor beta chains from one sample in a study of T cells in Graves' hyperthyroidism and ophthalmopathy. TCRdb recomputed calls from the multiplex PCR reads with MiXCR, one row per CDR3 protein. The table lists approximately 560,000 distinct CDR3 sequences, approximately 44% of them singletons. Sequences were obtained from peripheral blood or thyroid tissue (not recorded which). These receptors all come from a woman aged 18-30 years with Graves' hyperthyroidism. Both conserved end residues are part of each CDR3. Each record gives: V gene, D gene, J gene, clone size, CDR3 protein, CDR3 DNA. D genes are given only for firm matches. Size is omitted from some rows. Given values are once, few, many or a class for expanded clones.

v_gene: TRBV7-2; d_gene: .; j_gene: TRBJ2-7; abundance: few; CDR3aa: CASSSVGASYEQYF; CDR3nt: TGTGCCAGCAGCTCCGTCGGGGCCTCCTACGAGCAGTACTTC
v_gene: TRBV2; d_gene: TRBD1; j_gene: TRBJ1-6; abundance: many; CDR3aa: CASSGQVANSPLHF; CDR3nt: TGTGCCAGCAGCGGACAGGTGGCAAATTCACCCCTCCACTTT
v_gene: TRBV14; d_gene: TRBD2; j_gene: TRBJ2-2; abundance: .; CDR3aa: CASSQRGLAGADTGELFF; CDR3nt: TGTGCCAGCAGCCAAAGGGGACTAGCGGGAGCTGACACCGGGGAGCTGTTTTTT
v_gene: TRBV12-3/TRBV12-4; d_gene: .; j_gene: TRBJ1-3; abundance: .; CDR3aa: CASTGQIYFSGNTIYF; CDR3nt: TGTGCCAGCACTGGACAGATCTACTTCTCTGGAAACACCATATATTTT
v_gene: TRBV7-3; d_gene: TRBD1; j_gene: TRBJ1-1; abundance: many; CDR3aa: CASSWTGENTEAFF; CDR3nt: TGTGCCAGCAGCTGGACAGGAGAGAACACTGAAGCTTTCTTT
v_gene: TRBV10-1; d_gene: TRBD1; j_gene: TRBJ2-1; abundance: .; CDR3aa: CASMRQGDNEQFF; CDR3nt: TGCGCCAGCATGAGACAGGGGGACAATGAGCAGTTCTTC
v_gene: TRBV2; d_gene: TRBD2; j_gene: TRBJ2-5; abundance: few; CDR3aa: CASSPPSGQTQYF; CDR3nt: TGTGCCAGCAGCCCGCCTAGCGGTCAAACCCAGTACTTC
v_gene: TRBV7-9; d_gene: .; j_gene: TRBJ1-1; abundance: few; CDR3aa: CASSQDGVKDTEAFF; CDR3nt: TGCGCCAGCAGCCAAGACGGGGTGAAGGACACTGAAGCTTTCTTT
v_gene: TRBV7-9; d_gene: TRBD1; j_gene: TRBJ2-7; abundance: many; CDR3aa: CASSGGTGNSYEQYF; CDR3nt: TGTGCCAGCAGCGGAGGGACAGGTAACTCCTACGAGCAGTACTTC
v_gene: TRBV5-4; d_gene: .; j_gene: TRBJ1-3; abundance: few; CDR3aa: CASSQELAGSIITIYF; CDR3nt: TGCGCCAGCAGCCAAGAGTTGGCAGGCTCGATAATCACCATATATTTT
v_gene: TRBV25-1; d_gene: .; j_gene: TRBJ1-4; abundance: .; CDR3aa: CASVGARNEKLFF; CDR3nt: TGTGCCAGCGTTGGGGCACGGAATGAAAAACTGTTTTTT
v_gene: TRBV7-9; d_gene: .; j_gene: TRBJ2-7; abundance: .; CDR3aa: CASSLVLGGLRSYEQYF; CDR3nt: TGTGCCAGCAGCTTAGTACTAGGGGGACTGCGCTCCTACGAGCAGTACTTC
v_gene: TRBV20-1; d_gene: .; j_gene: TRBJ1-1; abundance: .; CDR3aa: CSASKAGAGTEAFF; CDR3nt: TGCAGTGCTAGCAAGGCAGGGGCGGGCACTGAAGCTTTCTTT
v_gene: TRBV20-1; d_gene: .; j_gene: TRBJ1-3; abundance: .; CDR3aa: CSARDRHGNTIYF; CDR3nt: TGCAGTGCCCGAGACAGGCATGGAAACACCATATATTTT
v_gene: TRBV2; d_gene: .; j_gene: TRBJ1-4; abundance: .; CDR3aa: CASTSGTKNEKLFF; CDR3nt: TGTGCCAGCACTTCCGGGACAAAAAATGAAAAACTGTTTTTT
v_gene: TRBV10-3; d_gene: .; j_gene: TRBJ2-7; abundance: .; CDR3aa: CAISYRAPANEQYF; CDR3nt: TGTGCCATCAGTTACCGGGCCCCGGCCAACGAGCAGTACTTC